This T cell receptor (beta chain) was identified during a study of cytomegalovirus exposure and HLA in healthy donors. Both 60 Vbeta primers and 13 Jbeta primers went into the PCR. The assay was immunoSEQ multiplex PCR, and TCRdb's table has in-frame clones only and misses some. The repertoire holds about 79,000 clones, around 71% seen once, with just over 8% in the top ten. Trimming removed 5 bases at V and 15 bases at J, with 23 bases between. Germline-derived CDR1 and CDR2 are SNHLY and FYNNEI. The CDR3 consists of 14 residues. What was sequenced was PBMCs. The sequence came from a man in his fifties or sixties in good health and CMV-seronegative. The V and J genes are TRBV2 and TRBJ2-1, with D tentatively TRBD2 (5 bases). CDR3 bases: TGTGCCAGCAGTTCCCAGGACGGGGAAGTCGATCGGTTCTTC. As protein: CASSSQDGEVDRFF.